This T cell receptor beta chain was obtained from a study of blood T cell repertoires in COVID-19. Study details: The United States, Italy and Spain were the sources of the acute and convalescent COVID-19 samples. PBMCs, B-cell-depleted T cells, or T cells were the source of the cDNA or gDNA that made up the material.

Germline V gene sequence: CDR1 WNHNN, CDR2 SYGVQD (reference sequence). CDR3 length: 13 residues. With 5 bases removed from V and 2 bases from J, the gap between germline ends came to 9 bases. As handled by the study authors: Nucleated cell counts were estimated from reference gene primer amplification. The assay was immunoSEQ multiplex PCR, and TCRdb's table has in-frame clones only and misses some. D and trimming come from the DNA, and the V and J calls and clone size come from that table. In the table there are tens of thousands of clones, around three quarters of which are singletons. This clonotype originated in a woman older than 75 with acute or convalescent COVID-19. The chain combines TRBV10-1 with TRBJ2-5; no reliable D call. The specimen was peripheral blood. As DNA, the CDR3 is TGCGCCAGCAGTAGACACTTACAAGAGACCCAGTACTTC. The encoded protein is CASSRHLQETQYF.